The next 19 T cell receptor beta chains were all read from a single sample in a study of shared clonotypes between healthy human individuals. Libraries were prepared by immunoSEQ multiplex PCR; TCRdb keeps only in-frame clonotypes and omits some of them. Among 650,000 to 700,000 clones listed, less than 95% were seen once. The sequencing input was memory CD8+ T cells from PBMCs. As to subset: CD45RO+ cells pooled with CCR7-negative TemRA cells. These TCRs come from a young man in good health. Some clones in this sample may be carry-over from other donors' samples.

The CDR3 nucleotides are TGTGCCAGCAGCCAGAGCGGGTACTTCGGGGACAATGAGCAGTTCTTC. This gives the protein CASSQSGYFGDNEQFF. The chain is built from TRBV14 and TRBJ2-1; D possibly corresponds to TRBD2 (6 bases). With 3 bases removed from V and 5 bases from J, the gap between germline ends came to 17 bases. Germline CDR1 reads SGHDN; CDR2 reads FVKESK. This CDR3 is 16 amino acids long.

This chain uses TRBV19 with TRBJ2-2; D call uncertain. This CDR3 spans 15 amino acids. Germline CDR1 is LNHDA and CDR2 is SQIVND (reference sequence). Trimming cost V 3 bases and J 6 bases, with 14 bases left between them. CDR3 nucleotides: TGTGCCAGTAGTATTAGAGAACCGCGAGCCGGGGAGCTGTTTTTT. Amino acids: CASSIREPRAGELFF.

In DNA form, the CDR3 reads TGTGCCAGCAGCCCGGGGACTAGCGGGATGGATGAGCAGTTCTTC. It translates to CASSPGTSGMDEQFF. The V call is TRBV11-2, the J call TRBJ2-1; 13 bases line up with TRBD2. Germline V gene lookup returns CDR1 SGHAT and CDR2 FQNNGV. This CDR3 is 15 amino acids long. The junction had 6 bases not matched to a gene; V was cut back by 5 bases and J by 8 bases.

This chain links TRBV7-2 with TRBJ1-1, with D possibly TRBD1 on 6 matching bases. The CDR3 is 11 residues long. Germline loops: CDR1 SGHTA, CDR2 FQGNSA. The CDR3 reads CGTVQGTEAFF. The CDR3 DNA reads TGTGGAACGGTACAGGGCACTGAAGCTTTCTTT. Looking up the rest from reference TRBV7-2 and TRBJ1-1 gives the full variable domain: GAGVSQSPSNKVTEKGKDVELRCDPISGHTALYWYRQSLGQGLEFLIYFQGNSAPDKSGLPSDRFSAERTGGSVSTLTIQRTQQEDSAVYLCGTVQGTEAFFGQGTRLTVV.

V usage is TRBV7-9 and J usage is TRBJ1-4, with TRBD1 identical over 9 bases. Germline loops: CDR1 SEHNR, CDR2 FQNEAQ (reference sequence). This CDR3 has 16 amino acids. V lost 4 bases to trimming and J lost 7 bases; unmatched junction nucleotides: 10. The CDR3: CASSSGFRDRAEKLFF. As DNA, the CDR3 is TGTGCCAGCAGCTCAGGTTTCCGGGACAGGGCTGAAAAACTGTTTTTT.

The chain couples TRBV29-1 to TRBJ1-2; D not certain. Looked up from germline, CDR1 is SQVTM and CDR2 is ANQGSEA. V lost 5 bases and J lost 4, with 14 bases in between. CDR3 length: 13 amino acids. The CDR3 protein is CSVLGGSIYGYTF. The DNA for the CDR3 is TGCAGCGTTCTTGGAGGATCGATCTATGGCTACACCTTC.

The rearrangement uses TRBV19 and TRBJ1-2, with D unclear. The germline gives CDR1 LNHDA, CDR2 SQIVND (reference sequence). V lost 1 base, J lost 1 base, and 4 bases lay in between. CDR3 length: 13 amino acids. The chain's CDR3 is CASSIGVNYGYTF. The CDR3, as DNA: TGTGCCAGTAGTATAGGAGTTAACTATGGCTACACCTTC.

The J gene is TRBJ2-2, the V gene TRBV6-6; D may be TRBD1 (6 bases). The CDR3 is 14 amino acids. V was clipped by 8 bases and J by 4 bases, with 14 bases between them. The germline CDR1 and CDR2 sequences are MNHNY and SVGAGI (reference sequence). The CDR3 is CASGNQGSTGELFF. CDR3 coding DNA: TGTGCCAGCGGTAATCAGGGGAGCACCGGGGAGCTGTTTTTT.

CDR3 loop: CASNQLGQNIQYF. In DNA, the CDR3 is TGTGCCAGCAATCAGTTGGGGCAAAACATTCAGTACTTC. The V call is TRBV27, the J call TRBJ2-4, with D possibly TRBD1 on 5 matching bases. CDR3 length equals 13 residues. Trimming cost V 7 bases and J 5 bases, with 12 bases left between them. CDR1 and CDR2 from the germline V gene are MNHEY and SMNVEV (reference sequence).

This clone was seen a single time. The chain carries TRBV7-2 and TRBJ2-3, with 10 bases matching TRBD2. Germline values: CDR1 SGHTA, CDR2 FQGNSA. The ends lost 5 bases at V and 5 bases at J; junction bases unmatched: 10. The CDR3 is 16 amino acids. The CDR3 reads CASSPIAGGEEDTQYF. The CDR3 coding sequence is TGTGCCAGCAGCCCGATAGCGGGAGGTGAGGAAGATACGCAGTATTTT.

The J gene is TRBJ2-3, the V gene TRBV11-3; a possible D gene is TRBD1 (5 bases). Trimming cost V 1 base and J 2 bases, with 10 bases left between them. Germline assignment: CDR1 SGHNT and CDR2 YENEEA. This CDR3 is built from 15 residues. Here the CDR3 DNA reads TGTGCCAGCAGCTTAGCCAGGGATCCCACAGATACGCAGTATTTT. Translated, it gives CASSLARDPTDTQYF. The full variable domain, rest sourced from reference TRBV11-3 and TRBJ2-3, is EAGVVQSPRYKIIEKKQPVAFWCNPISGHNTLYWYLQNLGQGPELLIRYENEEAVDDSQLPKDRFSAERLKGVDSTLKIQPAELGDSAVYLCASSLARDPTDTQYFGPGTRLTVL.

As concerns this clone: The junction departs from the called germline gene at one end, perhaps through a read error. CDR3 DNA sequence: TGTGCCTGCAGGGTGGCCGGGGAGCTGTTTTTT. It codes for CACRVAGELFF. The V gene is TRBV6-1, the J gene TRBJ2-2, with D possibly being TRBD1 (5 bases). In germline, CDR1 is MNHNS, CDR2 SASEGT. The CDR3 covers 11 residues.

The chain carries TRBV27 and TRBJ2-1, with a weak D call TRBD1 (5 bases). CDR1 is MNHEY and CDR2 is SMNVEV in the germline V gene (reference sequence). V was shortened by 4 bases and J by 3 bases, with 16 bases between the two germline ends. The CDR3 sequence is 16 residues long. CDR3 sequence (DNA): TGTGCCAGCAGTTCCTCCCAGGGCGAGGTCTACAATGAGCAGTTCTTC. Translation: CASSSSQGEVYNEQFF.

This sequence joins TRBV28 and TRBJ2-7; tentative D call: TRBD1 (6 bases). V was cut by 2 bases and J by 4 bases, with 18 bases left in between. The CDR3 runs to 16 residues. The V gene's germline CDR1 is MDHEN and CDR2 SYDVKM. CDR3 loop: CASSLIYPGASYEQYF. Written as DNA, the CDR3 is TGTGCCAGCAGTTTAATTTACCCAGGGGCCTCTTACGAGCAGTACTTC.

The CDR3 DNA reads TGTGCCAGCAGCGATACTAACAGGGCCTACGAGCAGTACTTC. It yields the protein CASSDTNRAYEQYF. The chain has TRBV7-9 and TRBJ2-7, with a weak D call TRBD1 (6 bases). The CDR3 contains 14 residues. Trimming took 5 bases from V and 2 from J, leaving 13 bases between them. Germline assignment: CDR1 SEHNR and CDR2 FQNEAQ (reference sequence).

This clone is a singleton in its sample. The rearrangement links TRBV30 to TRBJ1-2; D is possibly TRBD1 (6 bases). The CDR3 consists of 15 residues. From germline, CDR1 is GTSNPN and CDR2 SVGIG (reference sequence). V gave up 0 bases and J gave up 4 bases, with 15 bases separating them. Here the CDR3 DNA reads TGTGCCTGGAGTGTACAGGGTTTCTTGGTCTATGGCTACACCTTC. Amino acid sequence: CAWSVQGFLVYGYTF.

The DNA of the CDR3 is TGTGCCAGCAGCGATGGTCCAAGCTCCTACGAGCAGTACTTC. Encoded protein: CASSDGPSSYEQYF. V and J are TRBV21-1 and TRBJ2-7. TRBV21-1 is flagged as a pseudogene. The CDR3 runs to 14 residues.

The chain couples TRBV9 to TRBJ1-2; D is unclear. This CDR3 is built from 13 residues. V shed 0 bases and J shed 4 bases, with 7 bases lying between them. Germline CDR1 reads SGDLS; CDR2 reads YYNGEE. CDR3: CASSVGPAYGYTF. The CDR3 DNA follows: TGTGCCAGCAGCGTAGGACCCGCCTATGGCTACACCTTC.

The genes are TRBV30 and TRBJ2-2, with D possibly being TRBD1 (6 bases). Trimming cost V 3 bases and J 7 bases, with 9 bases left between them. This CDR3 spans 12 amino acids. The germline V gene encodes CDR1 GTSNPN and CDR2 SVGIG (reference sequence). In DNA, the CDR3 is TGTGCCTGGAGCAGGGGCGGCGGGGAGCTGTTTTTT. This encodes CAWSRGGGELFF.